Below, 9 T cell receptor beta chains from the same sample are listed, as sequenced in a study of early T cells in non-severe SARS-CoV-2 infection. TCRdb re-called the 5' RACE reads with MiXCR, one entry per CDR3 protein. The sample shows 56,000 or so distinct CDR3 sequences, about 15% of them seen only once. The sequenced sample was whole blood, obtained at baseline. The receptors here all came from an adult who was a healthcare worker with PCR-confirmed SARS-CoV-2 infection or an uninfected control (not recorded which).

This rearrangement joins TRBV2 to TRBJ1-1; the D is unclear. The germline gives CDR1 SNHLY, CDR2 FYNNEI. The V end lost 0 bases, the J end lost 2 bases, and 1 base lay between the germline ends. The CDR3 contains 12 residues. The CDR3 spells CASSEANTEAFF. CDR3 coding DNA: TGTGCCAGCAGTGAAGCTAACACTGAAGCTTTCTTT.

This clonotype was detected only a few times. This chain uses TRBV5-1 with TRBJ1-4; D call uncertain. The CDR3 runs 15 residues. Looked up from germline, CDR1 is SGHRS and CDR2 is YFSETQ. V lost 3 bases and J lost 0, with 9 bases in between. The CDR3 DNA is TGCGCCAGCAGCTCCTTTGGGGCAACTAATGAAAAACTGTTTTTT. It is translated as CASSSFGATNEKLFF. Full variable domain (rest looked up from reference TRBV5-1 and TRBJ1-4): KAGVTQTPRYLIKTRGQQVTLSCSPISGHRSVSWYQQTPGQGLQFLFEYFSETQRNKGNFPGRFSGRQFSNSRSEMNVSTLELGDSALYLCASSSFGATNEKLFFGSGTQLSVL.

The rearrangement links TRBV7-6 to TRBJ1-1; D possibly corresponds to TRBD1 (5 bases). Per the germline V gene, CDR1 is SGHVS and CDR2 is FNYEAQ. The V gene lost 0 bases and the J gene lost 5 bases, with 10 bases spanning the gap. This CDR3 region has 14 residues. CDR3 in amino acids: CASSLAPAGTEAFF. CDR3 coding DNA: TGTGCCAGCAGCTTAGCCCCGGCAGGGACTGAAGCTTTCTTT.

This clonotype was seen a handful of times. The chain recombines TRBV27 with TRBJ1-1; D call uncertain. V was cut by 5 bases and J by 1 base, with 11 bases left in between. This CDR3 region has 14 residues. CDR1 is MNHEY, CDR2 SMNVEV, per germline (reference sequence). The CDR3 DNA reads TGTGCCAGCAGTCTCCGTAAGGGGAACACTGAAGCTTTCTTT. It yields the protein CASSLRKGNTEAFF.

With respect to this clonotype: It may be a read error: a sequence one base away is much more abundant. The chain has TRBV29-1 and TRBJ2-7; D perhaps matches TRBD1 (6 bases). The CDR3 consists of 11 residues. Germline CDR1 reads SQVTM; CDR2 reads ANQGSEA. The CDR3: CSGGQNTEPYF. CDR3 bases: TGCAGCGGAGGACAGAACACCGAGCCGTACTTC.

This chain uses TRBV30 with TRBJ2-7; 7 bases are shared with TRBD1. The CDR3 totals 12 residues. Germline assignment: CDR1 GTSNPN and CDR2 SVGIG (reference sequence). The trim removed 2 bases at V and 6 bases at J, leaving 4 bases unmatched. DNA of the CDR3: TGTGCCTGGAGTCAATCAGGGGGCGAGCAGTACTTC. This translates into CAWSQSGGEQYF. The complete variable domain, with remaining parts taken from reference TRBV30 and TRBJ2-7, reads SQTIHQWPATLVQPVGSPLSLECTVEGTSNPNLYWYRQAAGRGLQLLFYSVGIGQISSEVPQNLSASRPQDRQFILSSKKLLLSDSGFYLCAWSQSGGEQYFGPGTRLTVT.

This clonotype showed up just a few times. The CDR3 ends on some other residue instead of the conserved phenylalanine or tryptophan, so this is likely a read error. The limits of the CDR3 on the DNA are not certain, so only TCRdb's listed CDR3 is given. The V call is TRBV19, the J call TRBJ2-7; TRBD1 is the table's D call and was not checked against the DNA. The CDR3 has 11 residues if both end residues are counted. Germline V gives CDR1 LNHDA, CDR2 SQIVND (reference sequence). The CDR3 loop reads CASSIHDRPVL.

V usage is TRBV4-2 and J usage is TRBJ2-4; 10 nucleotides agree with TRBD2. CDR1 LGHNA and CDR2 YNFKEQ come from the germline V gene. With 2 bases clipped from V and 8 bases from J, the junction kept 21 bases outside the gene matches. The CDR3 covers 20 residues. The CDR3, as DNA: TGTGCCAGCAGCCAACCGAGCGGGCTAGCGGGGGCCCAGGGTGAGGACATTCAGTACTTC. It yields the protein CASSQPSGLAGAQGEDIQYF.

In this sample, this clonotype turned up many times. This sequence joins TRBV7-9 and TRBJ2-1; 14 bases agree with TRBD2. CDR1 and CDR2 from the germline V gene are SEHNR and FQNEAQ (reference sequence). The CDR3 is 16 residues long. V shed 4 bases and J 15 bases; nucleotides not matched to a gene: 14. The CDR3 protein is CASSWETGTSGSLRFF. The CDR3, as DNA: TGTGCCAGCAGCTGGGAGACCGGGACTAGCGGGAGCCTGCGGTTCTTC.